This TCR beta chain was sequenced during a study of Graves' ophthalmopathy and Graves' hyperthyroidism. Study-wide background: The term stable hyperthyroidism indicated an absence of ophthalmopathy within 18 months of follow-up.

Points on this clonotype: Its antigen is unknown.

The evidence that diagnosis relied on was clinical symptoms, serum thyroxine, TRAb, thyroid ultrasound and orbital computed tomography. The study, taken as a whole, reports: Most thyroid-expanded clonotypes exceeding 0.001 frequency were also found in blood. Cross-validated, the 13-signature model showed 87.88%/81.08% sensitivity/specificity, and 80%/75% in the test set.

CDR3 regions of TCR beta were amplified from RNA transcripts. Second-round multiplex PCR followed a first-round RT-PCR using HTBI primers. TCRdb processed the multiplex PCR reads anew with MiXCR; each CDR3 protein has one entry. The repertoire holds roughly 1.1 million distinct CDR3 sequences, with approximately 35% as singletons. Sequenced sample: peripheral blood or thyroid tissue (not recorded which). The sequence derives from an adult man with Graves' hyperthyroidism.

The CDR3 nucleotides are TGTGCCAGCAGCGTAGATGGTGGCGGGACGAAGACCCAGCATTTT. Translation gives CASSVDGGGTKTQHF. The chain carries TRBV9 and TRBJ1-5; D perhaps matches TRBD1 (5 bases). The V gene lost 0 bases and the J gene lost 11 bases, with 18 bases spanning the gap. Germline CDR1 is SGDLS and CDR2 is YYNGEE. This CDR3 contains 15 residues.